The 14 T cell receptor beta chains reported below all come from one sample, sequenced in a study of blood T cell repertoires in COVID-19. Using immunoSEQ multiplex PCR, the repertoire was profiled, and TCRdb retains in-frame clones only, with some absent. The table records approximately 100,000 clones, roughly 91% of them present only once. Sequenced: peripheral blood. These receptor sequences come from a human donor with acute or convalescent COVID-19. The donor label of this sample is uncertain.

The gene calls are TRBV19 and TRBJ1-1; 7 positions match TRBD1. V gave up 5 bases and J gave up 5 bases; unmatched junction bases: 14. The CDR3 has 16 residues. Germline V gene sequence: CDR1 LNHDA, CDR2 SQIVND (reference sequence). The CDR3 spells CASSFLRQGKGTEAFF. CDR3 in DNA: TGTGCCAGTAGTTTTTTACGACAGGGCAAGGGTACTGAAGCTTTCTTT.

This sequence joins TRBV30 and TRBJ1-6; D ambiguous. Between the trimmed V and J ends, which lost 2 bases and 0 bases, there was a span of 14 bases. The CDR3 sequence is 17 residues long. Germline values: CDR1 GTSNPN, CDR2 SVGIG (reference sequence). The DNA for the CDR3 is TGTGCCTGGAGTAACCGCTACGGGTCCTCCTATAATTCACCCCTCCACTTT. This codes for CAWSNRYGSSYNSPLHF.

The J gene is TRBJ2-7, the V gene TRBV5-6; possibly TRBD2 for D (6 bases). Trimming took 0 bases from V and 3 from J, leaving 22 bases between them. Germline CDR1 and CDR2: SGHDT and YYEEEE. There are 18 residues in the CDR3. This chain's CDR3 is CASSLGPHDGRSFYEQYF. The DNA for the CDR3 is TGTGCCAGCAGCTTGGGCCCACACGACGGGAGAAGCTTCTACGAGCAGTACTTC.

For the CDR3, the DNA is TGTGCCAGCAGGCAGGGGTCTGAAGCTTTCTTT. Protein: CASRQGSEAFF. The chain links TRBV6-6 to TRBJ1-1, with D maybe TRBD1 (6 bases). Germline assignment: CDR1 MNHNY and CDR2 SVGAGI (reference sequence). Trimming shortened V by 6 bases and J by 6 bases, and 8 bases separated the two germline ends. The CDR3 has 11 residues.

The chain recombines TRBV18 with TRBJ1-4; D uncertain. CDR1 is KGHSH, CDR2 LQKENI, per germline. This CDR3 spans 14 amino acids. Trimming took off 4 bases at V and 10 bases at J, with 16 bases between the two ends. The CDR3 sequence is CASSREGNAGKLFF. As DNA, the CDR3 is TGTGCCAGCTCACGCGAAGGCAACGCGGGAAAACTGTTTTTT.

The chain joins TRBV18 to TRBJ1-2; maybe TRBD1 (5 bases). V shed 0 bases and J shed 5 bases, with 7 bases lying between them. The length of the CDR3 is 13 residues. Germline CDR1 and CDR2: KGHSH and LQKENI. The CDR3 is CASSPPAGYGYTF. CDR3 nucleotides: TGTGCCAGCTCACCACCGGCAGGGTATGGCTACACCTTC. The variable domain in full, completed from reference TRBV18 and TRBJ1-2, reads NAGVMQNPRHLVRRRGQEARLRCSPMKGHSHVYWYRQLPEEGLKFMVYLQKENIIDESGMPKERFSAEFPKEGPSILRIQQVVRGDSAAYFCASSPPAGYGYTFGSGTRLTVV.

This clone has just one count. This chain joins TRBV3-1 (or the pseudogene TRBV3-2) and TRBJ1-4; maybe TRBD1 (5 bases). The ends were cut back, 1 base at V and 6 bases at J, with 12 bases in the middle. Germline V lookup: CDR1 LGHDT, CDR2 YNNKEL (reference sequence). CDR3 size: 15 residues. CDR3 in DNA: TGTGCCAGCAGCCAAGTTGGGACTCCGCATGAAAAACTGTTTTTT. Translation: CASSQVGTPHEKLFF.

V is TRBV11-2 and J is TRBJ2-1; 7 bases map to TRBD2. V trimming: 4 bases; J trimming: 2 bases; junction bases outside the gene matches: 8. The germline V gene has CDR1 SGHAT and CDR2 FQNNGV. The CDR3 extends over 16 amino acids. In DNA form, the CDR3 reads TGTGCCAGCAGCTGGGGAGGGCACGGCGCCTACAATGAGCAGTTCTTC. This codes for CASSWGGHGAYNEQFF. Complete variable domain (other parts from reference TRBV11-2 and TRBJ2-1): EAGVAQSPRYKIIEKRQSVAFWCNPISGHATLYWYQQILGQGPKLLIQFQNNGVVDDSQLPKDRFSAERLKGVDSTLKIQPAKLEDSAVYLCASSWGGHGAYNEQFFGPGTRLTVL.

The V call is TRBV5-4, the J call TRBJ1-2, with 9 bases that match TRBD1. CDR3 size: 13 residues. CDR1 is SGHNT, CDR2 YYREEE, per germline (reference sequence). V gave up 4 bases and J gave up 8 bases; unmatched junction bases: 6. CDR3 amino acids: CASSRDRVDGYTF. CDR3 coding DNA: TGTGCCAGCAGCAGGGACAGGGTTGACGGCTACACCTTC. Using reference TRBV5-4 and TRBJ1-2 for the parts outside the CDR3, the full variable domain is ETGVTQSPTHLIKTRGQQVTLRCSSQSGHNTVSWYQQALGQGPQFIFQYYREEENGRGNFPPRFSGLQFPNYSSELNVNALELDDSALYLCASSRDRVDGYTFGSGTRLTVV.

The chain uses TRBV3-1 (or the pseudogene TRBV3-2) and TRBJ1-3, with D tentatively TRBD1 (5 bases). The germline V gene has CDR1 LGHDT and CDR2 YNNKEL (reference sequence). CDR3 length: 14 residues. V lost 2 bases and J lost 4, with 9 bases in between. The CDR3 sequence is CASSQPGMGNTIYF. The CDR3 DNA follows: TGTGCCAGCAGCCAACCAGGGATGGGAAACACCATATATTTT.

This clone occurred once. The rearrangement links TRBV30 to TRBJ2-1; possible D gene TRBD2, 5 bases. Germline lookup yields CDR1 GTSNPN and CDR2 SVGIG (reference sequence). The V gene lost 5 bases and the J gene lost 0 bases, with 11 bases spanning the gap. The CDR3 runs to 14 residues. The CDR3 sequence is CAWARGSSYNEQFF. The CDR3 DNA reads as TGTGCCTGGGCTCGGGGAAGCTCCTACAATGAGCAGTTCTTC.

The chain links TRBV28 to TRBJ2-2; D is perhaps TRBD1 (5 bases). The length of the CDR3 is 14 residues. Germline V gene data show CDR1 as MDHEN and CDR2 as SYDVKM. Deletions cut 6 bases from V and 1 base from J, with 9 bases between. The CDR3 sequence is CASRRQGNTGELFF. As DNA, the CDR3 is TGTGCCAGCAGGCGGCAGGGGAACACCGGGGAGCTGTTTTTT.

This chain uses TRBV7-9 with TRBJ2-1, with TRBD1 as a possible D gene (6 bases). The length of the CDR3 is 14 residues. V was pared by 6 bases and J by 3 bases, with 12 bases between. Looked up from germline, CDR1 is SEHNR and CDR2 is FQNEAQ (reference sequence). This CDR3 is CASRELDSYNEQFF. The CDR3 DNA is TGTGCCAGCAGGGAACTGGACAGCTACAATGAGCAGTTCTTC.

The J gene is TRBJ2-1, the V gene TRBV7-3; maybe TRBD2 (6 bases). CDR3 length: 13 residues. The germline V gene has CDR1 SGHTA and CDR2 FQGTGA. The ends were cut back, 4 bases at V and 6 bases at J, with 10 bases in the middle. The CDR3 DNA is TGTGCCAGCAGCTCTACAGCGGGCAATGAGCAGTTCTTC. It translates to CASSSTAGNEQFF.